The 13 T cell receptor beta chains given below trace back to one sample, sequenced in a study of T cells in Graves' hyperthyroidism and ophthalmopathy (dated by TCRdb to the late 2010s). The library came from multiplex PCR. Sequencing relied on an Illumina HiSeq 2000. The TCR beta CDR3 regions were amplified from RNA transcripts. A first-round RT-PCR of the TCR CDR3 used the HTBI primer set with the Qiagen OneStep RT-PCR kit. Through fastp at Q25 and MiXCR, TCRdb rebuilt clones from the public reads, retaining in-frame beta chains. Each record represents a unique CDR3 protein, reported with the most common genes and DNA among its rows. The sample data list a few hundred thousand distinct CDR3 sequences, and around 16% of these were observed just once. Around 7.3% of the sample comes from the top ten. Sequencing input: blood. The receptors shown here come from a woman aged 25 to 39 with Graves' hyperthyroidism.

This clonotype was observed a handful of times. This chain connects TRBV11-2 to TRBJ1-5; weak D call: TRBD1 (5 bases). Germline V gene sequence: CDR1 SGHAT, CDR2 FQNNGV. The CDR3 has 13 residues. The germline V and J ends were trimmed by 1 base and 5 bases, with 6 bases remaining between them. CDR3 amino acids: CASSLGQYQPQHF. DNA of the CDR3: TGTGCCAGCAGCTTAGGACAGTATCAGCCCCAGCATTTT.

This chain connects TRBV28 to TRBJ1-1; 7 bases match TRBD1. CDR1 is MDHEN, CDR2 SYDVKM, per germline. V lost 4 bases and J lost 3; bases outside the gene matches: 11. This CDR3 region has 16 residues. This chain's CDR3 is CASSSAVGQSDTEAFF. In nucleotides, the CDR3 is TGTGCCAGCAGTTCAGCCGTGGGACAGTCGGACACTGAAGCTTTCTTT.

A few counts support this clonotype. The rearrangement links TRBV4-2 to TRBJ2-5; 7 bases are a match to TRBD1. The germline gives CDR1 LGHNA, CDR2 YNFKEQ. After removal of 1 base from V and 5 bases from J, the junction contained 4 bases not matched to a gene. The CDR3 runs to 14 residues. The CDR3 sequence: CASSQGGQSETQYF. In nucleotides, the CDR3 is TGTGCCAGCAGCCAAGGGGGACAGTCGGAGACCCAGTACTTC.

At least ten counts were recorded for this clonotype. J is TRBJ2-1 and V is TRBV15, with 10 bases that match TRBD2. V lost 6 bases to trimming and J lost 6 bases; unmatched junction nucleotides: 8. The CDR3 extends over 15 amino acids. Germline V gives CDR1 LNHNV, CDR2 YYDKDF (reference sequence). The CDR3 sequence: CATRSGRAASNEQFF. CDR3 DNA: TGTGCCACCAGGAGCGGGAGGGCCGCAAGCAATGAGCAGTTCTTC.

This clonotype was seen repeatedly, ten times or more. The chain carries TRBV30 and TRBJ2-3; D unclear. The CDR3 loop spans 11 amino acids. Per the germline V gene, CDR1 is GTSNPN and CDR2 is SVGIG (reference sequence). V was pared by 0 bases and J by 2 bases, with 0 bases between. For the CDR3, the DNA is TGTGCCTGGAGTGTCACAGATACGCAGTATTTT. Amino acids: CAWSVTDTQYF.

As DNA, the CDR3 is TGTGCCAGCAGCCCCCCAGTAAGGCGGAGCACAGATACGCAGTATTTT. It yields the protein CASSPPVRRSTDTQYF. The chain joins TRBV7-9 to TRBJ2-3; D is uncertain. The V and J ends lost 5 bases and 0 bases respectively, with 15 bases between them. Germline CDR1 reads SEHNR; CDR2 reads FQNEAQ (reference sequence). There are 16 residues in the CDR3. Filled out from reference TRBV7-9 and TRBJ2-3, the complete variable domain reads DTGVSQNPRHKITKRGQNVTFRCDPISEHNRLYWYRQTLGQGPEFLTYFQNEAQLEKSRLLSDRFSAERPKGSFSTLEIQRTEQGDSAMYLCASSPPVRRSTDTQYFGPGTRLTVL.

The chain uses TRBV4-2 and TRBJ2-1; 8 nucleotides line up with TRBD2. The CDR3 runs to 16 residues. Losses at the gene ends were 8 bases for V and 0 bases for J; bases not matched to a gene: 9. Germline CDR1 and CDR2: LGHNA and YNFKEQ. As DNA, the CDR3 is TGTGCCAGCGCCCCCATGCTAGCGGGCTCCTACAATGAGCAGTTCTTC. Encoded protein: CASAPMLAGSYNEQFF.

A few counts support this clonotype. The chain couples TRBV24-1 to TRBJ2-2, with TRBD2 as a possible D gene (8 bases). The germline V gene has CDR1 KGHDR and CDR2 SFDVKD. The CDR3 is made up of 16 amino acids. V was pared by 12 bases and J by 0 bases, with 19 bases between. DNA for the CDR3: TGTGCCGCAGGGGGGGCTAGCGGGTCGAACACCGGGGAGCTGTTTTTT. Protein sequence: CAAGGASGSNTGELFF.

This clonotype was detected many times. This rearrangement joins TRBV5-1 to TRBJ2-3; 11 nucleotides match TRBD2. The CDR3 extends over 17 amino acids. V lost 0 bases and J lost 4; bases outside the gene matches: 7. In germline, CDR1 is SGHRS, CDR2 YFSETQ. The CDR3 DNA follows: TGCGCCAGCAGCTTGGGACTAGCGGGGCAGGGCGCAGATACGCAGTATTTT. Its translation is CASSLGLAGQGADTQYF.

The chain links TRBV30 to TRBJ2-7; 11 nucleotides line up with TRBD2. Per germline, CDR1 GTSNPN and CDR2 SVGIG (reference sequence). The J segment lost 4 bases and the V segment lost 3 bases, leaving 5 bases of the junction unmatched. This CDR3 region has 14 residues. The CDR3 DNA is TGTGCCTGGAGAGGGACTAGCGGACCATACGAGCAGTACTTC. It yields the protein CAWRGTSGPYEQYF.

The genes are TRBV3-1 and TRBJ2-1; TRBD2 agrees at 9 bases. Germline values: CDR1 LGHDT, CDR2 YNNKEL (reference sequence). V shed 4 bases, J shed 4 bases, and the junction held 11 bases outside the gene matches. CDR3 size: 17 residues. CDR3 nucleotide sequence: TGTGCCAGCAGCCTAATCCTTGGCGGGAGGGGGTACAATGAGCAGTTCTTC. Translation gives CASSLILGGRGYNEQFF.

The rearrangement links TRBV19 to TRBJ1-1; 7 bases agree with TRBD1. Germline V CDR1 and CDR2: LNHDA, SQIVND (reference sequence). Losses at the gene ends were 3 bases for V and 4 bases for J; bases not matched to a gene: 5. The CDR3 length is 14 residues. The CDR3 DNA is TGTGCCAGTAGTATGACAGGGTTCGGCACTGAAGCTTTCTTT. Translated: CASSMTGFGTEAFF.

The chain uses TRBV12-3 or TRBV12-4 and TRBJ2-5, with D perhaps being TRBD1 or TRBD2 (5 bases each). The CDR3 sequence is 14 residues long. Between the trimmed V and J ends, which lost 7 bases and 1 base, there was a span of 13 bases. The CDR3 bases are TGTGCCAGCACCGGGACCTCGGGCCAAGAGACCCAGTACTTC. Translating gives CASTGTSGQETQYF.